A single sample is the source of the 29 T cell receptor beta chains below, sequenced in a study of early T cells in non-severe SARS-CoV-2 infection (dated by TCRdb to the early 2020s). Libraries were made using 5' RACE. The sequencing machine was a NextSeq 500. Clones were called with MiXCR by TCRdb after fastp trimmed the public reads at Q25, and only in-frame beta chains were retained. Entries are consolidated by CDR3 protein sequence, retaining the most common genes and DNA. This sample has approximately 46,000 distinct CDR3 sequences in its table, and roughly 23% of those were observed once. The ten largest clonotypes hold 4% to 5% of the sample. The material sequenced was whole blood, taken at baseline. The source of these receptors is an adult who was a healthcare worker with PCR-confirmed SARS-CoV-2 infection or an uninfected control (not recorded which).

The chain links TRBV14 to TRBJ1-2, with TRBD1 identical over 9 bases. Germline assignment: CDR1 SGHDN and CDR2 FVKESK. There are 15 residues in the CDR3. V gave up 1 base and J gave up 7 bases; unmatched junction bases: 7. The CDR3 DNA reads as TGTGCCAGCAGCCAAGGGGCACAGGGGGCCTTTGGCTACACCTTC. Its protein product is CASSQGAQGAFGYTF.

This clonotype has only a few counts. The rearrangement joins TRBV7-3 to TRBJ1-6, with 7 bases aligning to TRBD1. Germline lookup yields CDR1 SGHTA and CDR2 FQGTGA. The CDR3 length is 15 residues. V lost 2 bases to trimming and J lost 10 bases; unmatched junction nucleotides: 8. The DNA for the CDR3 is TGTGCCAGCAGCTTAGCCCTAGGGGGCAAATCACCCCTCCACTTT. As protein: CASSLALGGKSPLHF.

The rearrangement uses TRBV7-2 and TRBJ2-7; TRBD1 is a possible D gene (6 bases). Germline loops: CDR1 SGHTA, CDR2 FQGNSA. Trimming cost V 4 bases and J 0 bases, with 7 bases left between them. The CDR3 covers 13 residues. Here the CDR3 DNA reads TGTGCCAGCAGCTCGACAGGCTCCTACGAGCAGTACTTC. Amino acids: CASSSTGSYEQYF.

The rearrangement uses TRBV11-2 and TRBJ2-2, with TRBD1 matching over 9 bases. Per the germline V gene, CDR1 is SGHAT and CDR2 is FQNNGV. The ends lost 2 bases at V and 5 bases at J; junction bases unmatched: 6. The CDR3 loop spans 16 amino acids. The CDR3 reads CASSLSGTGRTGELFF. CDR3 DNA sequence: TGTGCCAGCAGCTTAAGTGGGACAGGGCGTACCGGGGAGCTGTTTTTT.

This chain uses TRBV5-1 with TRBJ2-3, with 10 bases lining up with TRBD2. This CDR3 is built from 16 residues. The V and J ends lost 4 bases and 5 bases, in that order; junction bases with no gene match: 10. Germline V gene lookup returns CDR1 SGHRS and CDR2 YFSETQ. The DNA of the CDR3 is TGCGCCAGCAGCCCGAACCTAGCGGGGGTGTTAGATACGCAGTATTTT. It codes for CASSPNLAGVLDTQYF.

V usage is TRBV27 and J usage is TRBJ1-2; D may be TRBD1 (6 bases). This CDR3 contains 13 residues. V dropped 6 bases and J dropped 4 bases, with 12 bases sitting between them. Germline values: CDR1 MNHEY, CDR2 SMNVEV (reference sequence). The CDR3 reads CASSADRGYGYTF. CDR3 coding DNA: TGTGCCAGCAGCGCGGACAGAGGCTATGGCTACACCTTC.

This chain connects TRBV5-4 to TRBJ2-7, with 8 bases that match TRBD2. Germline values: CDR1 SGHNT, CDR2 YYREEE (reference sequence). The CDR3 covers 14 residues. J was trimmed by 2 bases and V by 0 bases; bases with no gene match: 1. The CDR3 nucleotides are TGTGCCAGCAGCTTGGGCGGGGGGACCTACGAGCAGTACTTC. Protein product: CASSLGGGTYEQYF.

This clonotype came up a few times. The V gene is TRBV27, the J gene TRBJ2-7, with TRBD1 as a possible D gene (6 bases). There are 15 residues in the CDR3. V was clipped by 2 bases and J by 0 bases, with 11 bases between them. Germline values: CDR1 MNHEY, CDR2 SMNVEV (reference sequence). For the CDR3, the DNA is TGTGCCAGCAGTTTAGGCAGGGGAAGCTCCTACGAGCAGTACTTC. Protein sequence: CASSLGRGSSYEQYF.

This clonotype was recorded a few times. The chain has TRBV6-5 and TRBJ2-3; 13 nucleotides match TRBD2. Germline V gene data show CDR1 as MNHEY and CDR2 as SVGAGI. The CDR3 consists of 18 residues. The junction had 9 bases not matched to a gene; V was cut back by 6 bases and J by 0 bases. CDR3: CASSSGTSGALSTDTQYF. The CDR3 coding sequence is TGTGCCAGCAGCTCCGGGACTAGCGGGGCCCTTAGCACAGATACGCAGTATTTT.

This clonotype has ten or more counts. This sequence joins TRBV29-1 and TRBJ2-5; perhaps TRBD2 as D (6 bases). CDR3 length: 12 amino acids. V gave up 7 bases and J gave up 2 bases, with 11 bases separating them. CDR1 SQVTM and CDR2 ANQGSEA come from the germline V gene. Written as DNA, the CDR3 is TGCAGCGGGTATCGGGGGCAAGAGACCCAGTACTTC. This translates into CSGYRGQETQYF. The whole variable domain, filled in from reference TRBV29-1 and TRBJ2-5, reads SAVISQKPSRDICQRGTSLTIQCQVDSQVTMMFWYRQQPGQSLTLIATANQGSEATYESGFVIDKFPISRPNLTFSTLTVSNMSPEDSSIYLCSGYRGQETQYFGPGTRLLVL.

Here the CDR3 DNA reads TGTGCCAGCAGTTACTCAGTCGGCTCACCCCTCCACTTT. It is translated as CASSYSVGSPLHF. The chain is built from TRBV6-5 and TRBJ1-6; D is undetermined. Trimming pared 0 bases from V and 10 bases from J, leaving 7 bases between. The CDR3 runs 13 residues. Per germline, CDR1 MNHEY and CDR2 SVGAGI.

In this sample, this clonotype turned up a few times. The V call is TRBV7-7, the J call TRBJ2-5, with TRBD2 matching 7 bases. The CDR3 length is 16 residues. The J segment lost 2 bases and the V segment lost 0 bases, leaving 6 bases of the junction unmatched. Germline V lookup: CDR1 SSHAT, CDR2 FNYEAQ (reference sequence). The CDR3 DNA sequence: TGTGCCAGCAGCTTAGCGCAGGCTAGCGGACAAGAGACCCAGTACTTC. Protein: CASSLAQASGQETQYF.

This clonotype has a handful of counts. This rearrangement joins TRBV11-2 to TRBJ2-3; a possible D gene is TRBD2 (6 bases). V shed 5 bases and J shed 4 bases, with 16 bases lying between them. This CDR3 region has 15 residues. Germline V gene sequence: CDR1 SGHAT, CDR2 FQNNGV. The CDR3 DNA sequence: TGTGCCAGCAGCCCCCTGGGCGGGGAGCCAGATACGCAGTATTTT. Protein: CASSPLGGEPDTQYF.

The J gene is TRBJ2-3, the V gene TRBV12-5; the D call may be TRBD1 or TRBD2 (5 bases each). Trimming stripped 3 bases from V and 1 base from J, with 11 bases between. Germline CDR1 LGHNT, CDR2 FRNRAP. The CDR3 consists of 15 residues. CDR3 nucleotide sequence: TGTGCTAGTGGTTTACCTTCGGGACGCACAGATACGCAGTATTTT. Protein: CASGLPSGRTDTQYF. Variable domain in full (rest from reference TRBV12-5 and TRBJ2-3): DARVTQTPRHKVTEMGQEVTMRCQPILGHNTVFWYRQTMMQGLELLAYFRNRAPLDDSGMPKDRFSAEMPDATLATLKIQPSEPRDSAVYFCASGLPSGRTDTQYFGPGTRLTVL.

This clonotype has a handful of counts. The chain couples TRBV3-1 to TRBJ2-7; no reliable D call. Germline V lookup: CDR1 LGHDT, CDR2 YNNKEL (reference sequence). This CDR3 region has 14 residues. V was pared by 4 bases and J by 5 bases, with 15 bases between. The DNA of the CDR3 is TGTGCCAGCAGCCCGTCGGCAGGCCCCCACGAGCAGTACTTC. Its translation is CASSPSAGPHEQYF.

The chain joins TRBV12-5 to TRBJ2-2, with 8 positions matching TRBD1. The V segment lost 6 bases and the J segment 1 base; nucleotides outside the gene matches: 4. The CDR3 contains 15 residues. CDR1 and CDR2 (germline): LGHNT, FRNRAP. DNA for the CDR3: TGTGCTAGTGGCCGAGGGACAGGGAACACCGGGGAGCTGTTTTTT. Its protein product is CASGRGTGNTGELFF.

This clonotype is judged medium-sized (0.01 to 0.1%). V is TRBV29-1 and J is TRBJ1-1; weak D call: TRBD1 (6 bases). This CDR3 is built from 11 residues. V lost 7 bases and J 6 bases, leaving 12 bases between the germline ends. Germline V gene sequence: CDR1 SQVTM, CDR2 ANQGSEA. The CDR3 DNA reads TGCAGCGCCCAGGGGTACCCTGAAGCTTTCTTT. Amino acids: CSAQGYPEAFF. The full variable domain, in which reference TRBV29-1 and TRBJ1-1 provide the parts outside the CDR3, is SAVISQKPSRDICQRGTSLTIQCQVDSQVTMMFWYRQQPGQSLTLIATANQGSEATYESGFVIDKFPISRPNLTFSTLTVSNMSPEDSSIYLCSAQGYPEAFFGQGTRLTVV.

Judged by abundance, this clonotype is medium-sized. V is TRBV6-2 or TRBV6-3 and J is TRBJ1-1; D may be TRBD1 (5 bases). The CDR3 sequence is 12 residues long. The V and J ends lost 3 bases and 5 bases respectively, with 7 bases between them. Germline CDR1 and CDR2: MNHEY and SVGEGT. The CDR3 region has the DNA TGTGCCAGCAGTTATGGGGGGACTGAAGCTTTCTTT. This translates into CASSYGGTEAFF.

This clonotype has just a few counts. V usage is TRBV5-1 and J usage is TRBJ2-7; 8 nucleotides line up with TRBD1. The CDR3 has 13 residues. Germline values: CDR1 SGHRS, CDR2 YFSETQ. V was pared by 4 bases and J by 1 base, with 1 base of the junction left unmatched. In nucleotides, the CDR3 is TGCGCCAGCAGCCGGACAGGGTCCTACGAGCAGTACTTC. Its protein product is CASSRTGSYEQYF.

The chain recombines TRBV10-2 with TRBJ2-3, with 10 bases lining up with TRBD2. J lost 0 bases, V lost 2 bases, and 5 bases had no gene match. This CDR3 region has 17 residues. Germline assignment: CDR1 WSHSY and CDR2 SAAADI. For the CDR3, the DNA is TGCGCCAGCAGTGAGCTAGCGGGGGACATTAGCACAGATACGCAGTATTTT. This translates into CASSELAGDISTDTQYF.

This clonotype was counted between two and nine times. The chain joins TRBV20-1 to TRBJ1-1; D ambiguous. The germline V gene has CDR1 DFQATT and CDR2 SNEGSKA (reference sequence). The CDR3 covers 12 residues. V lost 3 bases, J lost 1 base, and 6 bases lay in between. CDR3 sequence reads: CSASGGNTEAFF. The CDR3 DNA sequence: TGCAGTGCTAGCGGAGGGAACACTGAAGCTTTCTTT.

This clonotype was observed a handful of times. This chain uses TRBV11-2 with TRBJ1-1; 8 nucleotides line up with TRBD1. The V segment lost 5 bases and the J segment 4 bases; nucleotides outside the gene matches: 6. Germline V CDR1 and CDR2: SGHAT, FQNNGV. This CDR3 has 14 amino acids. This chain's CDR3 is CASSIQGGPTEAFF. The CDR3 DNA sequence: TGTGCCAGCAGCATACAGGGGGGACCCACTGAAGCTTTCTTT.

The V gene is TRBV6-4, the J gene TRBJ2-1; D gene ambiguous. V was clipped by 6 bases and J by 3 bases, with 15 bases between them. This CDR3 contains 15 residues. CDR1 is MRHNA and CDR2 is SNTAGT in the germline V gene. CDR3: CASSSDPTNYNEQFF. CDR3 DNA sequence: TGTGCCAGCAGCTCCGACCCCACTAACTACAATGAGCAGTTCTTC.

This clonotype has at least ten counts. The CDR3 loop is CASSVSSSYNEQFF. In DNA, the CDR3 is TGTGCCAGCAGTGTGAGCAGCTCCTACAATGAGCAGTTCTTC. The chain has TRBV2 and TRBJ2-1; D ambiguous. V was clipped by 4 bases and J by 0 bases, with 7 bases between them. This CDR3 is built from 14 residues. Germline V lookup: CDR1 SNHLY, CDR2 FYNNEI.

By sample share, this clonotype is medium-sized. The chain employs TRBV29-1 and TRBJ2-3; weak D call: TRBD2 (6 bases). Germline CDR1 and CDR2: SQVTM and ANQGSEA. CDR3 length equals 14 residues. V was shortened by 5 bases and J by 2 bases, with 14 bases between the two germline ends. The CDR3 sequence is CSVRVAGLTDTQYF. The CDR3 DNA follows: TGCAGCGTTCGTGTTGCGGGGCTCACAGATACGCAGTATTTT.

This rearrangement joins TRBV6-6 to TRBJ1-4, with 10 bases matching TRBD1. Germline assignment: CDR1 MNHNY and CDR2 SVGAGI (reference sequence). J gave up 7 bases and V 6 bases, and 5 bases lay outside the gene matches. This CDR3 spans 14 amino acids. For the CDR3, the DNA is TGTGCCAGCAGGACGACAGGGGGCGGTGAAAAACTGTTTTTT. Translation: CASRTTGGGEKLFF.

The chain has TRBV10-3 and TRBJ1-2; 9 bases fit TRBD1. V was pared by 6 bases and J by 8 bases, with 10 bases of the junction left unmatched. This CDR3 has 14 amino acids. From germline, CDR1 is ENHRY and CDR2 SYGVKD. This chain's CDR3 is CAISRDREVEGYTF. The CDR3 region has the DNA TGTGCCATCAGCCGGGACAGGGAGGTGGAAGGCTACACCTTC.

The chain is built from TRBV12-5 and TRBJ2-4; 10 bases align to TRBD1. The CDR3 loop spans 15 amino acids. CDR1 is LGHNT and CDR2 is FRNRAP in the germline V gene. With 7 bases clipped from V and 5 bases from J, the junction kept 8 bases outside the gene matches. The CDR3 bases are TGTGCTAGTGATCCGGGACAGGGGCGCGAAAACATTCAGTACTTC. Translation gives CASDPGQGRENIQYF.

In DNA form, the CDR3 reads TGTGCCAGCAGCTCCCGACGGACGAACACCGGGGAGCTGTTTTTT. As protein: CASSSRRTNTGELFF. This rearrangement joins TRBV7-2 to TRBJ2-2; no reliable D call. Germline CDR1 SGHTA, CDR2 FQGNSA. The CDR3 runs to 15 residues. V was pared by 4 bases and J by 0 bases, with 9 bases between.